The 31 T cell receptor beta chains in this list originate from one sample, sequenced in a study of cytomegalovirus exposure and HLA in healthy donors. Researchers ran the PCR with 60 Vbeta and 13 Jbeta primers. Here immunoSEQ multiplex PCR was the method, and the copy in TCRdb shows in-frame clones only, minus some. The sample has hundreds of thousands of clones, 75% to 80% seen once. The source material was PBMCs. The receptor source for this set is a male donor in good health and CMV-seronegative.

The rearrangement joins TRBV4-2 to TRBJ2-7; D possibly corresponds to TRBD1 (6 bases). Germline CDR1 LGHNA, CDR2 YNFKEQ. The ends were cut back, 0 bases at V and 5 bases at J, with 23 bases in the middle. The CDR3 is made up of 18 amino acids. CDR3 residues: CASSQESQTTGKANEQYF. In DNA, the CDR3 is TGTGCCAGCAGCCAAGAGTCCCAAACTACAGGGAAAGCCAACGAGCAGTACTTC.

The CDR3 DNA is TGTGCCAGCAGCCTTAACACTGAAGCTTTCTTT. As protein: CASSLNTEAFF. This chain joins TRBV11-2 and TRBJ1-1; unclear D gene. Germline CDR1 SGHAT, CDR2 FQNNGV. Trimming left V 5 bases short and J 2 bases short, with 3 bases between. CDR3 length: 11 residues.

The chain combines TRBV27 with TRBJ2-5, with D possibly TRBD2 on 5 matching bases. The CDR3 consists of 14 residues. Trimming pared 5 bases from V and 1 base from J, leaving 11 bases between. Germline-derived CDR1 and CDR2 are MNHEY and SMNVEV (reference sequence). CDR3 residues: CASSPGGLQETQYF. Here the CDR3 DNA reads TGTGCCAGCAGTCCTGGAGGCCTCCAAGAGACCCAGTACTTC.

This chain uses TRBV30 with TRBJ2-4; 13 positions match TRBD2. Unmatched junction bases numbered 7, after V lost 2 bases and J lost 9 bases. The CDR3 is made up of 15 amino acids. Germline loops: CDR1 GTSNPN, CDR2 SVGIG (reference sequence). CDR3 sequence: CAWSITSGGAAIQYF. Written as DNA, the CDR3 is TGTGCCTGGAGTATTACTAGCGGGGGGGCTGCCATTCAGTACTTC.

This rearrangement joins TRBV19 to TRBJ1-4, with D perhaps TRBD1 (5 bases). Trimming took 10 bases from V and 8 from J, leaving 23 bases between them. Germline loops: CDR1 LNHDA, CDR2 SQIVND (reference sequence). The CDR3 runs to 15 residues. The CDR3 spells CATTPWGRDKEKLFF. The CDR3 DNA is TGTGCCACCACGCCGTGGGGCAGGGATAAAGAAAAACTGTTTTTT.

The rearrangement links TRBV19 to TRBJ2-2, with D possibly matching TRBD1 (5 bases). Per germline, CDR1 LNHDA and CDR2 SQIVND (reference sequence). The CDR3 is made up of 16 amino acids. Trimming left V 5 bases short and J 1 base short, with 14 bases between. CDR3 region: CASSSPPGQNTGELFF. As DNA, the CDR3 is TGTGCCAGTAGTTCCCCCCCCGGACAGAACACCGGGGAGCTGTTTTTT.

The chain uses TRBV7-2 and TRBJ2-7; D may be TRBD2 (6 bases). Germline V CDR1 and CDR2: SGHTA, FQGNSA. The CDR3 is 16 residues long. V lost 5 bases, J lost 2 bases, and 19 bases lay in between. This CDR3 reads CASSQGLGTGAYEQYF. CDR3 bases: TGTGCCAGCAGCCAAGGTCTCGGGACGGGAGCCTACGAGCAGTACTTC. Filled out from reference TRBV7-2 and TRBJ2-7, the complete variable domain reads GAGVSQSPSNKVTEKGKDVELRCDPISGHTALYWYRQSLGQGLEFLIYFQGNSAPDKSGLPSDRFSAERTGGSVSTLTIQRTQQEDSAVYLCASSQGLGTGAYEQYFGPGTRLTVT.

This chain uses TRBV2 with TRBJ2-1; 10 bases fit TRBD2. The CDR3 totals 15 residues. Germline lookup yields CDR1 SNHLY and CDR2 FYNNEI. With V trimmed by 7 bases and J by 6 bases, 9 bases remained unmatched. CDR3 coding DNA: TGTGCCAGCAAAAGGGGTAGCGGGAGGTCCAATGAGCAGTTCTTC. Amino acid sequence: CASKRGSGRSNEQFF.

The rearrangement links TRBV5-1 to TRBJ2-5; 10 positions match TRBD2. Germline CDR1 and CDR2: SGHRS and YFSETQ. This CDR3 contains 16 residues. Trimming took 2 bases from V and 4 from J; bases not matched to a gene: 8. CDR3 coding DNA: TGCGCCAGCAGCTTAGCTACTAGCGGGAAGGGAGAGACCCAGTACTTC. Translating it yields CASSLATSGKGETQYF.

V and J are TRBV6-6 and TRBJ1-2, with D hard to call. The CDR3 sequence is 13 residues long. V lost 7 bases, J lost 8 bases, and 17 bases lay in between. Germline lookup yields CDR1 MNHNY and CDR2 SVGAGI (reference sequence). The CDR3 nucleotides are TGTGCCAGCACGGAGGAGGAGCGCTTCGGCTACACCTTC. As protein: CASTEEERFGYTF.

The sample holds a few counts of this clone. V is TRBV19 and J is TRBJ1-2; maybe TRBD1 (6 bases). Deletions cut 5 bases from V and 1 base from J, with 20 bases between. From germline, CDR1 is LNHDA and CDR2 SQIVND (reference sequence). This CDR3 region has 17 residues. The CDR3 nucleotides are TGTGCCAGTAGTCTCCGCGGGGGGGCAAGTGGTAACTATGGCTACACCTTC. Translation: CASSLRGGASGNYGYTF.

This chain uses TRBV7-2 with TRBJ2-5; D is possibly TRBD1 (5 bases). Trimming left V 2 bases short and J 4 bases short, with 8 bases between. The CDR3 extends over 13 amino acids. Germline-derived CDR1 and CDR2 are SGHTA and FQGNSA. The CDR3 sequence is CASSLQGIETQYF. CDR3 DNA: TGTGCCAGCAGCTTACAGGGTATAGAGACCCAGTACTTC.

The V call is TRBV4-2, the J call TRBJ2-5, with 8 bases that match TRBD1. The J call is doubtful: the DNA matches TRBJ2-7 better. Germline CDR1 reads LGHNA; CDR2 reads YNFKEQ. The CDR3 extends over 13 amino acids. CDR3 DNA: TGTGCCAGCAGCCAAGACAGGGGGCGCGAGCAGTACTTC. The encoded protein is CASSQDRGREQYF.

This clone appeared once. CDR3 sequence reads: CASSSGTGNGGYTF. The CDR3 coding sequence is TGTGCCAGCAGCTCTGGGACAGGGAATGGCGGCTACACCTTC. V gene TRBV5-6 combines with J gene TRBJ1-2, with 9 positions matching TRBD1. V gave up 3 bases and J gave up 8 bases; unmatched junction bases: 8. The CDR3 totals 14 residues. The V gene's germline CDR1 is SGHDT and CDR2 YYEEEE.

This clone was picked up a small number of times. The chain uses TRBV7-3 and TRBJ2-3; D unclear. Trimming shortened V by 5 bases and J by 4 bases, and 10 bases separated the two germline ends. CDR3 length: 13 residues. Germline V gene sequence: CDR1 SGHTA, CDR2 FQGTGA. The CDR3 DNA follows: TGTGCCAGCAGCGCAACTTTCCCAGATACGCAGTATTTT. Translated, it gives CASSATFPDTQYF.

This clone was counted a single time. The chain couples TRBV7-6 to TRBJ1-2; D may be TRBD1 (5 bases). Germline V gives CDR1 SGHVS, CDR2 FNYEAQ. V lost 5 bases to trimming and J lost 8 bases, with 12 bases between them. CDR3 size: 12 residues. In nucleotides, the CDR3 is TGTGCCAGCAGCAGCGGGGGTCGAGGCTACACCTTC. Protein sequence: CASSSGGRGYTF.

The V gene is TRBV27, the J gene TRBJ1-5; D gene unclear. Germline values: CDR1 MNHEY, CDR2 SMNVEV (reference sequence). V lost 6 bases to trimming and J lost 2 bases, with 8 bases between them. The CDR3 extends over 13 amino acids. In nucleotides, the CDR3 is TGTGCCAGCAGCCCTCTACGCAATCAGCCCCAGCATTTT. Its protein product is CASSPLRNQPQHF.

This clone was picked up a small number of times. V usage is TRBV6-1 and J usage is TRBJ2-7, with TRBD1 matching over 8 bases. V lost 6 bases and J lost 0; bases outside the gene matches: 7. The CDR3 consists of 15 residues. Germline V gives CDR1 MNHNS, CDR2 SASEGT. The CDR3 here is CASRKTGGTSYEQYF. DNA for the CDR3: TGTGCCAGCAGGAAAACAGGGGGAACCTCCTACGAGCAGTACTTC.

The chain joins TRBV7-9 to TRBJ2-1, with TRBD2 matching 11 bases. This CDR3 is built from 17 residues. The ends lost 3 bases at V and 2 bases at J; junction bases unmatched: 6. Germline V gene data show CDR1 as SEHNR and CDR2 as FQNEAQ (reference sequence). Here the CDR3 DNA reads TGTGCCAGCAGCTTGCGTGCTAGCGGGGGGCCCTACAATGAGCAGTTCTTC. Encoded protein: CASSLRASGGPYNEQFF.

The genes are TRBV2 and TRBJ2-2; D is perhaps TRBD2 (7 bases). Germline V lookup: CDR1 SNHLY, CDR2 FYNNEI. CDR3 size: 15 residues. Trimming pared 4 bases from V and 3 bases from J, leaving 12 bases between. DNA for the CDR3: TGTGCCAGCAGTGTTAAGGGGGGGGACACCGGGGAGCTGTTTTTT. Its protein product is CASSVKGGDTGELFF.

This clone occurred once. The chain uses TRBV9 and TRBJ2-7, with D possibly being TRBD1 (5 bases). Germline V gives CDR1 SGDLS, CDR2 YYNGEE. V lost 4 bases to trimming and J lost 0 bases, with 11 bases between them. This CDR3 comprises 14 residues. CDR3 bases: TGTGCCAGCAGCACCCGACAGAGCTCCTACGAGCAGTACTTC. Amino acids: CASSTRQSSYEQYF.

The chain links TRBV29-1 to TRBJ2-3, with D possibly being TRBD1 (6 bases). This CDR3 region has 12 residues. The germline V gene encodes CDR1 SQVTM and CDR2 ANQGSEA. V was clipped by 7 bases and J by 4 bases, with 12 bases between them. The CDR3, as DNA: TGCAGCGCTGCGGACAGTTCAGATACGCAGTATTTT. Translated: CSAADSSDTQYF.

The chain carries TRBV19 and TRBJ2-7; a weak D match, TRBD2 (5 bases). Germline assignment: CDR1 LNHDA and CDR2 SQIVND (reference sequence). V lost 3 bases and J lost 0, with 12 bases in between. The length of the CDR3 is 15 residues. This chain's CDR3 is CASSIVTGSSYEQYF. The CDR3 nucleotides are TGTGCCAGTAGTATTGTTACGGGAAGCTCCTACGAGCAGTACTTC.

The table lists this clone with a count of one. This sample includes further DNA sequences coding for the same CDR3. The rearrangement joins TRBV7-3 to TRBJ2-2; the match to TRBD2 covers 9 bases. The CDR3 is 16 residues long. Germline lookup yields CDR1 SGHTA and CDR2 FQGTGA. Trimming cost V 3 bases and J 1 base; bases outside gene matches: 3. The CDR3 DNA follows: TGTGCCAGCAGCTTGCAAGCGGGAGGGAACACCGGGGAGCTGTTTTTT. This sequence encodes CASSLQAGGNTGELFF.

The chain uses TRBV27 and TRBJ2-7, with TRBD1 as a possible D gene (6 bases). The length of the CDR3 is 16 residues. CDR1 is MNHEY and CDR2 is SMNVEV in the germline V gene (reference sequence). Trimming stripped 2 bases from V and 3 bases from J, with 17 bases between. The CDR3 spells CASSLGWGQGIYEQYF. The CDR3 region has the DNA TGTGCCAGCAGTTTAGGGTGGGGGCAGGGGATCTACGAGCAGTACTTC.

This sequence joins TRBV7-9 and TRBJ2-7, with D tentatively TRBD1 (5 bases). Trimming left V 6 bases short and J 2 bases short, with 14 bases between. The CDR3 sequence is 14 residues long. Germline loops: CDR1 SEHNR, CDR2 FQNEAQ (reference sequence). The CDR3 DNA reads TGTGCCAGCAGTTTCCGACAGTCCGCCTACGAGCAGTACTTC. Residues: CASSFRQSAYEQYF.

This chain links TRBV11-2 with TRBJ2-2, with 12 bases matching TRBD2. The CDR3 sequence is 18 residues long. CDR1 is SGHAT, CDR2 FQNNGV, per germline. Unmatched junction bases numbered 13, after V lost 5 bases and J lost 6 bases. CDR3 in DNA: TGTGCCAGCAGCGTTACTAGCGGGAGGCCGGTAATGGCCGGGGAGCTGTTTTTT. Residues: CASSVTSGRPVMAGELFF.

The chain carries TRBV4-2 and TRBJ1-3; possible D gene TRBD1, 6 bases. Germline V CDR1 and CDR2: LGHNA, YNFKEQ. Trimming pared 4 bases from V and 0 bases from J, leaving 10 bases between. CDR3 length: 15 amino acids. CDR3 amino acids: CASSLQGPSGNTIYF. CDR3 DNA: TGTGCCAGCAGCCTTCAGGGGCCCTCTGGAAACACCATATATTTT.

The rearrangement joins TRBV18 to TRBJ1-2; 8 bases agree with TRBD1. The CDR3 contains 15 residues. The V and J ends lost 5 bases and 3 bases, in that order; junction bases with no gene match: 8. Germline-derived CDR1 and CDR2 are KGHSH and LQKENI. For the CDR3, the DNA is TGTGCCAGCTCATCCAGTCAGGGGGCACACTATGGCTACACCTTC. As protein: CASSSSQGAHYGYTF.

The chain links TRBV25-1 to TRBJ2-1; TRBD2 matches 11 bases. The V and J ends lost 3 bases and 5 bases, in that order; junction bases with no gene match: 3. This CDR3 is built from 15 residues. The germline CDR1 and CDR2 sequences are MGHDK and SYGVNS. CDR3 amino acids: CASSEGLAVNNEQFF. The CDR3 bases are TGTGCCAGCAGTGAGGGACTAGCGGTAAACAATGAGCAGTTCTTC.

The chain is built from TRBV10-3 and TRBJ2-3; 12 bases fit TRBD1. Germline V lookup: CDR1 ENHRY, CDR2 SYGVKD. Trimming cost V 5 bases and J 3 bases; bases outside gene matches: 12. The CDR3 has 18 amino acids. This CDR3 is CAISSAGLGQGATDTQYF. The DNA for the CDR3 is TGTGCCATCAGTTCTGCGGGTCTGGGACAGGGGGCTACAGATACGCAGTATTTT.